This TCR beta chain stems from a study of T cell responses to AZD1222 COVID-19 vaccine. About this clone itself: The target antigen is unknown.

V was clipped by 0 bases and J by 4 bases, with 14 bases between them. This CDR3 has 16 residues. Looked up from germline, CDR1 is SGHRS and CDR2 is YFSETQ. Some clones are missing from TCRdb's copy, which holds only in-frame ones; the method was immunoSEQ multiplex PCR. The sample has approximately 150,000 clones, about 86% seen once; the top ten hold 5.1%. Study findings and constraints: Clonal diversity was possibly underestimated, and white British individuals and females predominated among donors. Vaccination with two AZD1222 doses was followed by a rise in Spike-specific TCR breadth and depth. Baseline serology detected seropositivity in only a handful of AZD1222 recipients.

The sequence came from an adult who received the AZD1222 COVID-19 vaccine. The source material was peripheral blood, sampled 28 days after the second AZD1222 dose. The rearrangement uses TRBV5-1 and TRBJ2-1; weak D call: TRBD2 (6 bases). CDR3 loop: CASSLVVADDYNEQFF. CDR3 coding DNA: TGCGCCAGCAGCTTGGTGGTAGCGGACGATTACAATGAGCAGTTCTTC.